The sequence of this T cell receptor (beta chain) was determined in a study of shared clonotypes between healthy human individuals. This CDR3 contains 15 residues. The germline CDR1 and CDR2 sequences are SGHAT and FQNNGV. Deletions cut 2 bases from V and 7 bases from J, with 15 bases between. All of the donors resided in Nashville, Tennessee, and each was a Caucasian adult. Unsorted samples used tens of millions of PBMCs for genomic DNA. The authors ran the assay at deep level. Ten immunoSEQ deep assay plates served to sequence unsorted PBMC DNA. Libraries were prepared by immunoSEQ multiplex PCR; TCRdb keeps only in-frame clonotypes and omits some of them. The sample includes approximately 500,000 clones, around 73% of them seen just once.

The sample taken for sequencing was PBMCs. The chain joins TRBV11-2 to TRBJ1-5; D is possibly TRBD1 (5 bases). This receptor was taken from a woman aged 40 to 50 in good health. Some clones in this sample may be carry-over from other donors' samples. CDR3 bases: TGTGCCAGCAGCTTAATGGTTGGGGGGGGACAGCCCCAGCATTTT. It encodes CASSLMVGGGQPQHF. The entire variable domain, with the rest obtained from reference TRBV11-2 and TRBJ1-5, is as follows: EAGVAQSPRYKIIEKRQSVAFWCNPISGHATLYWYQQILGQGPKLLIQFQNNGVVDDSQLPKDRFSAERLKGVDSTLKIQPAKLEDSAVYLCASSLMVGGGQPQHFGDGTRLSIL.